This T cell receptor beta chain is drawn from a study of spatial heterogeneity in lung cancer. Germline values: CDR1 SGHRS, CDR2 YFSETQ. The CDR3 covers 15 residues. The V gene lost 0 bases and the J gene lost 7 bases, with 17 bases spanning the gap. Documented time point: sample taken at primary tumor resection. There were around 72 donors, all of them untreated patients with early-stage non-small cell lung cancer. Researchers sequenced whole RNA taken from tumor, nontumor lung or frozen PBMC without sorting. Each CDR3 protein gets one entry after TCRdb re-called the 5' RACE reads with MiXCR. The sample yields roughly 80,000 distinct CDR3 sequences, around 7.8% seen once.

The chain has TRBV5-1 and TRBJ2-7; weak D call: TRBD1 (6 bases). The material sequenced was PBMCs, taken at surgery. The receptor was isolated from a male donor with early-stage non-small cell lung cancer. The CDR3 reads CASSLAAQGMMEQYF. For the CDR3, the DNA is TGCGCCAGCAGCTTGGCCGCACAGGGAATGATGGAGCAGTACTTC.